This T cell receptor beta chain was observed in a study of control samples from healthy donors and cancer patients. Method: immunoSEQ multiplex PCR; TCRdb's copy keeps in-frame clones and lacks some. The sample holds about 140,000 clones, 85% to 95% seen once. Germline V gene data show CDR1 as LGHNA and CDR2 as YSLEER. CDR3 length: 14 amino acids. Between the trimmed V and J ends, which lost 0 bases and 11 bases, there was a span of 11 bases. This clone was seen just once. The source is a man aged 40-50 years in good health. Sequenced input: blood. The chain carries TRBV4-3 and TRBJ1-6, with D unclear. The CDR3 loop is CASSQDLAATPLHF. The CDR3 DNA is TGCGCCAGCAGCCAAGATTTAGCAGCGACACCCCTCCACTTT.